This T cell receptor (beta chain) is from a study of T cell repertoires in cytomegalovirus infection. Study-level background: It was recently identified HLA-C-restricted and well-studied HLA-B-restricted CMV epitopes that the study used. From public TCR beta signatures came an indication of both CMV infection and matching HLA type. General study points: Of the TCR beta families, the public ones yielded a cumulative frequency that identified carriers of CMV plus the relevant HLA. HLA-C-restricted CMV clonotypes gave the most frequent clonotype in two of eight donors.

This clonotype has a count of ten or more. Its antigen is unidentified. CDR3 length equals 14 residues. Germline assignment: CDR1 SGHTA and CDR2 FQGNSA. V lost 4 bases to trimming and J lost 5 bases, with 14 bases between them. TCRdb ran MiXCR on the reads and lists one entry per CDR3 protein. The repertoire consists of roughly 990,000 distinct CDR3 sequences, with approximately 31% occurring once and the leading ten covering 10% to 15%. The sequence came from a human donor in good health (CMV status not recorded). Some clones in this sample may be carry-over from other donors' samples. Here the sequenced sample was cultured CD8+ T cells from PBMCs, taken from culture after CMV antigen stimulation. V is TRBV7-2 and J is TRBJ2-5; D is undetermined. The CDR3 spells CASSYFRAGETQYF. CDR3 DNA: TGTGCCAGCAGCTACTTCCGGGCCGGTGAGACCCAGTACTTC.